This TCR beta chain derives from a study of blood T cell repertoires in COVID-19. TCRdb keeps only in-frame clones here, not all; method: immunoSEQ multiplex PCR. The sample records around 250,000 clones, around 87% being singletons. The CDR3 runs to 13 residues. Germline V gives CDR1 SGDLS, CDR2 YYNGEE. V shed 4 bases and J 12 bases; nucleotides not matched to a gene: 10. This TCR was recovered from a woman aged 50 to 60 who had recovered from COVID-19. The rearrangement links TRBV9 to TRBJ2-1, with 7 bases fitting TRBD2. The sample was PBMCs or T cells enriched from blood (not recorded which). The CDR3 region is CASSPGTGGVQFF. The CDR3 bases are TGTGCCAGCAGCCCCGGAACGGGAGGCGTGCAGTTCTTC.